What follows are 8 T cell receptor beta chains derived from one specimen sequenced in a study of cytomegalovirus exposure and HLA in healthy donors. Assay used: immunoSEQ multiplex PCR; TCRdb lists only in-frame clones, some missing. The sample lists 300,000 to 400,000 clones, about nine tenths seen once, with over 0.75% in the top ten. The sample taken for sequencing was PBMCs. These receptors all stem from a woman between 18 and 29 years old in good health and CMV-seronegative.

This clone was detected only once. The gene calls are TRBV30 and TRBJ2-7; D remains unclear. CDR3 length: 11 amino acids. Germline loops: CDR1 GTSNPN, CDR2 SVGIG (reference sequence). Trimming stripped 3 bases from V and 3 bases from J, with 6 bases between. In DNA, the CDR3 is TGTGCCTGGAGCCAGTTCTACGAGCAGTACTTC. Amino acids: CAWSQFYEQYF.

The chain links TRBV15 to TRBJ1-6; D is ambiguous. V was clipped by 4 bases and J by 8 bases, with 12 bases between them. Germline loops: CDR1 LNHNV, CDR2 YYDKDF (reference sequence). The CDR3 sequence is 14 residues long. The CDR3 spells CATSTDQAHSPLHF. The CDR3 nucleotides are TGTGCCACCAGCACCGATCAGGCCCATTCACCCCTCCACTTT.

The V call is TRBV7-3, the J call TRBJ2-1, with 14 bases matching TRBD2. J was trimmed by 7 bases and V by 3 bases; bases with no gene match: 5. Germline V gives CDR1 SGHTA, CDR2 FQGTGA. The CDR3 totals 16 residues. CDR3 protein: CASSFGTSGSTNEQFF. The CDR3, as DNA: TGTGCCAGCAGCTTCGGGACTAGCGGGAGTACAAATGAGCAGTTCTTC.

Here the CDR3 DNA reads TGCGCCAGCAGCTTGTCAGCAGGGGCTAATGAAAAACTGTTTTTT. Encoded protein: CASSLSAGANEKLFF. The V call is TRBV5-1, the J call TRBJ1-4; D may be TRBD1 (6 bases). The germline V gene has CDR1 SGHRS and CDR2 YFSETQ. The CDR3 runs 15 residues. Trimming left V 1 base short and J 3 bases short, with 10 bases between.

In nucleotides, the CDR3 is TGTGCCAGCAGTATGAGGGAATCTGGGGCCAACGTCCTGACTTTC. Its translation is CASSMRESGANVLTF. V and J are TRBV2 and TRBJ2-6, with D perhaps matching TRBD2 (5 bases). Between the trimmed V and J ends, which lost 5 bases and 1 base, there was a span of 9 bases. CDR1 is SNHLY and CDR2 is FYNNEI in the germline V gene. The CDR3 runs 15 residues.

The CDR3: CASSRGGLGKETQYF. CDR3 bases: TGTGCCAGCAGCCGGGGAGGCCTCGGTAAAGAGACCCAGTACTTC. The chain has TRBV27 and TRBJ2-5, with TRBD2 as a possible D gene (6 bases). Per germline, CDR1 MNHEY and CDR2 SMNVEV (reference sequence). The germline V and J ends were trimmed by 6 bases and 3 bases, with 17 bases remaining between them. The length of the CDR3 is 15 residues.

This rearrangement joins TRBV4-1 to TRBJ1-4; unclear D gene. Trimming took off 1 base at V and 3 bases at J, with 15 bases between the two ends. Germline lookup yields CDR1 MGHRA and CDR2 YSYEKL. CDR3 length: 17 residues. Written as DNA, the CDR3 is TGCGCCAGCAGCCAAGGCCCCTTCGGGAGTTCTAATGAAAAACTGTTTTTT. Translated, it gives CASSQGPFGSSNEKLFF.

The CDR3 protein is CASSYGGTGQHEQYF. CDR3 bases: TGTGCCAGCAGTTATGGGGGGACAGGTCAGCACGAGCAGTACTTC. The chain recombines TRBV28 with TRBJ2-7; 8 bases match TRBD1. This CDR3 comprises 15 residues. Germline lookup yields CDR1 MDHEN and CDR2 SYDVKM. The J segment lost 5 bases and the V segment lost 4 bases, leaving 10 bases of the junction unmatched.